This is a list of T cell receptor beta chains from one sample in a study of T cell repertoires in cytomegalovirus infection. Each CDR3 protein gets one entry after TCRdb re-called the reads with MiXCR. This sample has about 250,000 distinct CDR3 sequences, with about a sixth found just once. Sequencing input: CD8+ T cells from PBMCs. The receptors derive from a human donor in good health (CMV status not recorded). Some clones in this sample may be carry-over from other donors' samples. CDR3s include the opening cysteine and the closing phenylalanine or tryptophan. Each record gives: clone size, V gene, D gene, J gene, CDR3 protein, CDR3 DNA. A D gene is named only where the DNA matches it firmly. The size field is filled for only some rows; it gives once, few, many or a size class.

clone_size: -; v_call: TRBV5-1; d_call: TRBD1; j_call: TRBJ2-7; cdr3_aa: CASSLNPTGFYEQYF; cdr3_nt: TGCGCCAGCAGCTTGAATCCGACAGGGTTCTACGAGCAGTACTTC
clone_size: few; v_call: TRBV2; d_call: -; j_call: TRBJ1-2; cdr3_aa: CASSVGQYTSDGYTF; cdr3_nt: TGTGCCAGCAGTGTCGGGCAGTATACCAGTGATGGCTACACCTTC
clone_size: many; v_call: TRBV12-3/TRBV12-4; d_call: -; j_call: TRBJ2-2; cdr3_aa: CASSFLRTTLNTGELFF; cdr3_nt: TGTGCCAGCAGTTTCCTCCGGACAACCCTGAACACCGGGGAGCTGTTTTTT
clone_size: -; v_call: TRBV20-1; d_call: -; j_call: TRBJ1-6; cdr3_aa: CSAPGTENSPLHF; cdr3_nt: TGCAGTGCTCCCGGGACGGAGAATTCACCCCTCCACTTT
clone_size: few; v_call: TRBV6-2/TRBV6-3; d_call: TRBD2; j_call: TRBJ2-7; cdr3_aa: CASRGLAGPTYEQYF; cdr3_nt: TGTGCCAGCAGGGGACTAGCGGGGCCGACCTACGAGCAGTACTTC
clone_size: many; v_call: TRBV7-3; d_call: -; j_call: TRBJ1-2; cdr3_aa: CASSSPRTANYGYTF; cdr3_nt: TGTGCCAGCAGCTCACCTCGGACAGCTAACTATGGCTACACCTTC
clone_size: -; v_call: TRBV20-1; d_call: -; j_call: TRBJ1-1; cdr3_aa: CRARDPGVGTEAFF; cdr3_nt: TGCAGAGCTAGAGATCCAGGGGTAGGGACTGAAGCTTTCTTT
clone_size: -; v_call: TRBV6-1; d_call: TRBD1; j_call: TRBJ1-5; cdr3_aa: CASSKDRRINQPQHF; cdr3_nt: TGTGCCAGCAGCAAGGACAGGCGGATCAATCAGCCCCAGCATTTT
clone_size: few; v_call: TRBV27; d_call: -; j_call: TRBJ1-2; cdr3_aa: CASSDMGDGYTF; cdr3_nt: TGTGCCAGCAGTGATATGGGGGATGGCTACACCTTC
clone_size: few; v_call: TRBV20-1; d_call: -; j_call: TRBJ2-7; cdr3_aa: CSARDSRDYEQYF; cdr3_nt: TGCAGTGCTAGAGATAGCAGGGACTACGAGCAGTACTTC
clone_size: few; v_call: TRBV10-3; d_call: TRBD1; j_call: TRBJ2-6; cdr3_aa: CAISADRGRMANVLTF; cdr3_nt: TGTGCCATCAGTGCCGACAGGGGGCGGATGGCCAACGTCCTGACTTTC
clone_size: many; v_call: TRBV4-2; d_call: TRBD1; j_call: TRBJ1-1; cdr3_aa: CASSLDRGMAFF; cdr3_nt: TGTGCCAGCAGCCTAGACAGGGGAATGGCTTTCTTT
clone_size: few; v_call: TRBV6-1; d_call: -; j_call: TRBJ1-5; cdr3_aa: CASSEGVGNQPQHF; cdr3_nt: TGTGCCAGCAGTGAAGGGGTGGGCAATCAGCCCCAGCATTTT
clone_size: -; v_call: TRBV13; d_call: -; j_call: TRBJ1-3; cdr3_aa: CASRLGRNSGNTIYF; cdr3_nt: TGTGCCAGCCGCTTAGGTCGAAACTCTGGAAACACCATATATTTT
clone_size: -; v_call: TRBV5-1; d_call: -; j_call: TRBJ1-3; cdr3_aa: CASSLDSTTGNTIYF; cdr3_nt: TGCGCCAGCAGCTTGGACTCCACCACCGGAAACACCATATATTTT
clone_size: many; v_call: TRBV11-2; d_call: -; j_call: TRBJ1-6; cdr3_aa: CASSSFDRGSNSPLHF; cdr3_nt: TGTGCCAGCAGCTCCTTTGATCGGGGGAGTAATTCACCCCTCCACTTT
clone_size: many; v_call: TRBV6-2/TRBV6-3; d_call: -; j_call: TRBJ1-5; cdr3_aa: CASSLRLGEPNQPQHF; cdr3_nt: TGTGCCAGCAGTCTACGGCTTGGCGAACCAAATCAGCCCCAGCATTTT
clone_size: few; v_call: TRBV7-8; d_call: TRBD1; j_call: TRBJ1-2; cdr3_aa: CASSLVWDREGYTF; cdr3_nt: TGTGCCAGCAGCTTAGTGTGGGACAGGGAAGGCTACACCTTC
clone_size: -; v_call: TRBV7-2; d_call: TRBD1; j_call: TRBJ2-7; cdr3_aa: CASSPYPGQGADEQYF; cdr3_nt: TGTGCCAGCAGCCCCTACCCCGGACAGGGGGCCGACGAGCAGTACTTC
clone_size: -; v_call: TRBV6-5; d_call: -; j_call: TRBJ1-5; cdr3_aa: CASSLGQGLQPQHF; cdr3_nt: TGTGCCAGCAGTTTGGGCCAGGGTCTCCAGCCCCAGCATTTT
clone_size: -; v_call: TRBV28; d_call: TRBD2; j_call: TRBJ2-7; cdr3_aa: CASSDRLAGLSYEQYF; cdr3_nt: TGTGCCAGCAGTGATAGACTAGCGGGGTTGTCCTACGAGCAGTACTTC
clone_size: -; v_call: TRBV29-1; d_call: -; j_call: TRBJ2-3; cdr3_aa: CSVDADGEGFADTQYF; cdr3_nt: TGCAGCGTTGATGCCGACGGGGAAGGATTCGCAGATACGCAGTATTTT
clone_size: many; v_call: TRBV6-1; d_call: TRBD1; j_call: TRBJ2-1; cdr3_aa: CASSDPGTGYRNEQFF; cdr3_nt: TGTGCCAGCAGTGATCCCGGGACAGGGTATCGCAATGAGCAGTTCTTC
clone_size: -; v_call: TRBV27; d_call: TRBD2; j_call: TRBJ2-3; cdr3_aa: CASSPRGVTDTQYF; cdr3_nt: TGTGCCAGCAGCCCGCGGGGGGTTACAGATACGCAGTATTTT
clone_size: many; v_call: TRBV7-9; d_call: TRBD2; j_call: TRBJ2-3; cdr3_aa: CASSPRTSGRTDTQYF; cdr3_nt: TGTGCCAGCAGCCCCCGGACTAGCGGGAGGACAGATACGCAGTATTTT
clone_size: -; v_call: TRBV20-1; d_call: -; j_call: TRBJ1-4; cdr3_aa: CSARDQPPLATNEKLFF; cdr3_nt: TGCAGTGCTAGAGATCAACCACCCCTTGCAACTAATGAAAAACTGTTTTTT
clone_size: -; v_call: TRBV29-1; d_call: -; j_call: TRBJ1-6; cdr3_aa: CSVILNSPLHF; cdr3_nt: TGCAGCGTTATCCTTAATTCACCCCTCCACTTT
clone_size: many; v_call: TRBV6-2/TRBV6-3; d_call: TRBD1; j_call: TRBJ2-1; cdr3_aa: CASSRPGTGEDNEQFF; cdr3_nt: TGTGCCAGCAGTCGCCCCGGGACAGGGGAAGACAATGAGCAGTTCTTC
clone_size: many; v_call: TRBV2; d_call: -; j_call: TRBJ2-3; cdr3_aa: CASRGHTRGDHTQYF; cdr3_nt: TGTGCCAGCAGGGGACACACACGCGGGGATCATACGCAGTATTTT
clone_size: many; v_call: TRBV7-2; d_call: -; j_call: TRBJ2-3; cdr3_aa: CASSRRAASTDTQYF; cdr3_nt: TGTGCCAGCAGTCGCCGGGCGGCTAGCACAGATACGCAGTATTTT
clone_size: many; v_call: TRBV7-9; d_call: -; j_call: TRBJ2-3; cdr3_aa: CAIPRRSRDSISTDTQYF; cdr3_nt: TGTGCCATCCCCCGCAGGAGTCGGGACTCCATTAGCACAGATACGCAGTATTTT
clone_size: many; v_call: TRBV7-6; d_call: -; j_call: TRBJ2-1; cdr3_aa: CASSLVDNEQFF; cdr3_nt: TGTGCCAGCAGCTTAGTCGACAATGAGCAGTTCTTC